Below are 17 T cell receptor beta chains sequenced from a single sample in a study of blood T cells in healthy people across ages. A second PCR, run for about 7 to 11 cycles, used a sample-barcoded 5' primer plus a J-beta primer mix. TCRdb reanalysed the 5' RACE reads using MiXCR and keeps one entry per CDR3 protein. The table has fewer than 2,000,000 distinct CDR3 sequences, 30% to 35% seen once. Material for sequencing was blood. The receptors come from a woman aged 25 to 39 in good health.

A word on this clonotype: A read error is possible here, since a much larger clone lies one base away. The rearrangement links TRBV29-1 to TRBJ1-4; no reliable D call. CDR1 and CDR2 (germline): SQVTM, ANQGSEA. CDR3 length: 12 residues. As DNA, the CDR3 is TGCGGCGTTGCAGACACTAATGAAAAACTGTTTTTT. It yields the protein CGVADTNEKLFF.

The CDR3 sequence: CASSPLGAGDTQYF. The CDR3 DNA reads TGTGCCAGCAGCCCTCTAGGGGCGGGGGATACGCAGTATTTT. The genes are TRBV7-3 and TRBJ2-3, with D possibly being TRBD2 (6 bases). The germline V and J ends were trimmed by 5 bases and 6 bases, with 15 bases remaining between them. Germline lookup yields CDR1 SGHTA and CDR2 FQGTGA. CDR3 length: 14 amino acids.

The genes are TRBV20-1 and TRBJ2-7, with 11 bases identical to TRBD1. The CDR3 length is 20 residues. V lost 2 bases and J lost 7; bases outside the gene matches: 25. Germline-derived CDR1 and CDR2 are DFQATT and SNEGSKA (reference sequence). CDR3 in amino acids: CSARIFPGQGALGSYNEQYF. CDR3 sequence (DNA): TGCAGTGCTAGAATTTTTCCCGGACAGGGGGCCCTGGGGTCCTACAATGAGCAGTACTTC.

The J gene is TRBJ2-5, the V gene TRBV6-1, with a tentative D call TRBD2 (5 bases). Germline loops: CDR1 MNHNS, CDR2 SASEGT. Trimming cost V 3 bases and J 7 bases, with 12 bases left between them. CDR3 length equals 13 residues. The chain's CDR3 is CASSDIDEGTQYF. The CDR3 DNA sequence: TGTGCCAGCAGTGATATCGACGAGGGGACCCAGTACTTC.

This clonotype has ten or more counts. The chain links TRBV7-2 to TRBJ1-2; D is unresolved. The V end was cut by 2 bases, the J end by 0 bases, with 10 bases between. Germline lookup yields CDR1 SGHTA and CDR2 FQGNSA. The CDR3 has 15 amino acids. This CDR3 is CASSLLQTPNYGYTF. The CDR3 region has the DNA TGTGCCAGCAGCTTACTACAAACACCTAACTATGGCTACACCTTC.

V gene TRBV6-1 combines with J gene TRBJ2-7, with no clear D. The CDR3 is 12 amino acids. V lost 4 bases and J lost 0, with 4 bases in between. Looked up from germline, CDR1 is MNHNS and CDR2 is SASEGT. CDR3 protein: CASSALSYEQYF. The CDR3 DNA sequence: TGTGCCAGCAGTGCCCTCTCCTACGAGCAGTACTTC.

This clonotype was counted between two and nine times. The chain couples TRBV6-1 to TRBJ2-3, with D perhaps assigned TRBD1 or TRBD2 (5 bases each). V was clipped by 3 bases and J by 3 bases, with 19 bases between them. The CDR3 runs to 17 residues. Germline V lookup: CDR1 MNHNS, CDR2 SASEGT. CDR3: CASSDYGDGDLTDTQYF. The CDR3 DNA reads as TGTGCCAGCAGTGATTATGGGGATGGGGACCTTACAGATACGCAGTATTTT.

This clonotype was detected a few times. This chain uses TRBV4-2 with TRBJ1-2, with D unresolved. The CDR3 loop spans 15 amino acids. V shed 0 bases and J shed 3 bases, with 11 bases lying between them. Germline CDR1 and CDR2: LGHNA and YNFKEQ. The CDR3 loop reads CASSQDPGGDYGYTF. The CDR3 nucleotides are TGTGCCAGCAGCCAAGATCCCGGCGGTGACTATGGCTACACCTTC.

Points on this clonotype: The junction differs from germline at one of its ends, possibly a read error. This chain joins TRBV27 and TRBJ2-7; 9 positions match TRBD1. The CDR3 length is 14 residues. Germline CDR1 MNHEY, CDR2 SMNVEV (reference sequence). The DNA of the CDR3 is TGTGCCAGCAGTTTACGGGACAGGGTCAACGAGCAGTATTTC. Translation gives CASSLRDRVNEQYF.

The gene calls are TRBV6-4 and TRBJ1-4, with 7 bases lining up with TRBD1. The CDR3 runs 15 residues. The J segment lost 5 bases and the V segment lost 6 bases, leaving 9 bases of the junction unmatched. Germline values: CDR1 MRHNA, CDR2 SNTAGT. Here the CDR3 reads CASSSSGTANEKLFF. CDR3 sequence (DNA): TGTGCCAGCAGCTCGTCGGGGACAGCGAATGAAAAACTGTTTTTT.

This rearrangement joins TRBV6-5 to TRBJ2-1; 7 nucleotides align to TRBD2. The CDR3 runs 15 residues. V was clipped by 6 bases and J by 6 bases; unmatched bases: 11. The V gene's germline CDR1 is MNHEY and CDR2 SVGAGI. DNA of the CDR3: TGTGCCAGCAGACCCGGGACTATGGGGGGCAATGAGCAGTTCTTC. Its protein is CASRPGTMGGNEQFF.

With respect to this clonotype: One end of the junction varies from germline; a read error may be responsible. V usage is TRBV28 and J usage is TRBJ2-7; 7 bases are a match to TRBD1. Looked up from germline, CDR1 is MDHEN and CDR2 is SYDVKM. This CDR3 comprises 14 residues. CDR3 protein: CASSLQTGKNEHYF. In DNA form, the CDR3 reads TGTGCCAGCAGTCTCCAGACAGGGAAGAACGAGCACTACTTC.

The chain combines TRBV20-1 with TRBJ2-3; 7 positions agree with TRBD2. V lost 6 bases, J lost 6 bases, and 15 bases stayed unmatched. The germline V gene has CDR1 DFQATT and CDR2 SNEGSKA (reference sequence). The CDR3 is made up of 15 amino acids. CDR3 DNA: TGCAGTGCAACAACTAGCGCTTTCGCCGGGGATACGCAGTATTTT. It encodes CSATTSAFAGDTQYF.

Ten or more counts support this clonotype. This chain connects TRBV20-1 to TRBJ2-5, with D possibly matching TRBD2 (5 bases). Per the germline V gene, CDR1 is DFQATT and CDR2 is SNEGSKA (reference sequence). This CDR3 is 13 amino acids long. V was cut by 1 base and J by 4 bases, with 10 bases left in between. The CDR3 region is CSARGEGPETQYF. CDR3 sequence (DNA): TGCAGTGCTAGAGGCGAGGGCCCAGAGACCCAGTACTTC.

This clonotype was counted only a few times. V and J are TRBV11-2 and TRBJ2-1; either TRBD1 or TRBD2 may fit D (5 bases each). There are 19 residues in the CDR3. V dropped 0 bases and J dropped 1 base, with 19 bases sitting between them. Germline-derived CDR1 and CDR2 are SGHAT and FQNNGV. For the CDR3, the DNA is TGTGCCAGCAGCTTAGATTGGGGCAGGGCGGGTAGATCCTACAATGAGCAGTTCTTC. It encodes CASSLDWGRAGRSYNEQFF.

The chain recombines TRBV7-9 with TRBJ2-5, with TRBD1 matching 8 bases. V lost 2 bases and J lost 11; bases outside the gene matches: 13. The germline gives CDR1 SEHNR, CDR2 FQNEAQ (reference sequence). This CDR3 has 15 residues. This CDR3 is CASSLIGQGAREQYF. CDR3 nucleotides: TGTGCCAGCAGCTTAATTGGGCAGGGGGCGCGTGAGCAGTACTTC. Full variable domain (missing parts from reference TRBV7-9 and TRBJ2-5): DTGVSQNPRHKITKRGQNVTFRCDPISEHNRLYWYRQTLGQGPEFLTYFQNEAQLEKSRLLSDRFSAERPKGSFSTLEIQRTEQGDSAMYLCASSLIGQGAREQYFGPGTRLLVL.

The rearrangement links TRBV29-1 to TRBJ1-1; D gene uncertain. The CDR3 spans 14 residues. The germline V gene encodes CDR1 SQVTM and CDR2 ANQGSEA. The germline V and J ends were trimmed by 4 bases and 6 bases, with 18 bases remaining between them. CDR3 DNA sequence: TGCAGCGTTGTTGTTAGGTCGTCCCTACCTGAAGCTTTCTTT. This gives the protein CSVVVRSSLPEAFF.